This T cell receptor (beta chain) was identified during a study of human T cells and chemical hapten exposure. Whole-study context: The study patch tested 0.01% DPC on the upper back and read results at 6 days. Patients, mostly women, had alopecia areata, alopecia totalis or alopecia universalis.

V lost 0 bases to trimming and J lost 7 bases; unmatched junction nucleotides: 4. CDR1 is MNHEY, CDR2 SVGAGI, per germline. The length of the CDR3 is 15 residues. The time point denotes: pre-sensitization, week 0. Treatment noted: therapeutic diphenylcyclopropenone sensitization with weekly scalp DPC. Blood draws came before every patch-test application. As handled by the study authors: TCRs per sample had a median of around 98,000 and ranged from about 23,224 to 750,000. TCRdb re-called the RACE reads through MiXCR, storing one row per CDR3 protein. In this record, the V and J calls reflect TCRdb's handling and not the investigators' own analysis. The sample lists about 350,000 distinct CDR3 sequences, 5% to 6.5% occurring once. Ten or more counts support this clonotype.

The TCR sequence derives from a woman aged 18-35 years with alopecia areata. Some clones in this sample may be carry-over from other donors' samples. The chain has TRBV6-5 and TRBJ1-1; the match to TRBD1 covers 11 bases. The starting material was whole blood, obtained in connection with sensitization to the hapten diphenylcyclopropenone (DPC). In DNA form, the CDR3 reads TGTGCCAGCAGTTACTCGGACAGGGGGCAAAGTGAAGCTTTCTTT. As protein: CASSYSDRGQSEAFF.